The next 31 T cell receptor beta chains were all read from a single sample in a study of tumor-infiltrating lymphocytes in primary liver carcinoma listed by TCRdb under 2017. The data were produced on an Illumina HiSeq 2500. A constant-region primer and ProtoScript II reverse transcriptase were used to reverse-transcribe TCRbeta-specific cDNA from approximately 450 ng total RNA. The TCRbeta libraries were prepared through three rounds of nested multiplex PCR following a slightly modified ARM-PCR procedure. The first two PCR rounds used multiplex TRBV1-TRBV30 forward primers with a Cbeta reverse primer, each for approximately 11 cycles. TCRdb reran the public reads through fastp at Q25 and MiXCR, keeping productive beta chains. Each entry is one CDR3 protein sequence, shown with its most common DNA and genes. Counted in this sample were 80,000 or so distinct CDR3 sequences; about two thirds of them appeared once. The top ten clones comprise roughly 13% of the sample.

Total RNA and DNA were co-extracted without cell sorting from around 20-30 mg of bulk tissue using the AllPrep DNA/RNA mini kit. Input material: liver tumor tissue from sampling region 4. What the cell subset or site label conveys for this sample: tumor region T4, right-lateral pole. These TCRs come from a woman aged 55-69 years with primary liver carcinoma and hepatitis B virus infection.

This clonotype appeared a single time. The J gene is TRBJ1-3, the V gene TRBV6-6, with D maybe TRBD1 (6 bases). Trimming cost V 6 bases and J 11 bases, with 14 bases left between them. Germline CDR1 MNHNY, CDR2 SVGAGI (reference sequence). This CDR3 is 12 amino acids long. The CDR3 spells CASSRTGIAIYF. CDR3 nucleotides: TGTGCCAGCAGCCGTACAGGGATAGCCATATATTTT.

The rearrangement joins TRBV6-6 to TRBJ2-2; no firm D call. V dropped 8 bases and J dropped 5 bases, with 18 bases sitting between them. CDR1 is MNHNY, CDR2 SVGAGI, per germline (reference sequence). CDR3 length: 15 amino acids. The CDR3 DNA sequence: TGTGCCAGCCTCGGGTCCTGCGTGTTAACCGGGGAGCTGTTTTTT. Translated, it gives CASLGSCVLTGELFF.

As to this clonotype: A much larger clone is a single base away; this may be a read error. The V gene is TRBV28, the J gene TRBJ1-4; no reliable D call. V was clipped by 10 bases and J by 7 bases, with 19 bases between them. In germline, CDR1 is MDHEN, CDR2 SYDVKM. CDR3 length equals 14 residues. This chain's CDR3 is CAIKPAGFTEKLFF. The CDR3 DNA reads TGTGCCATCAAACCTGCGGGATTCACTGAAAAACTGTTTTTT.

To note about this clonotype: One end of the junction fails to match germline, which may point to a read error. This rearrangement joins TRBV11-3 to TRBJ2-7; 12 bases are a match to TRBD1. The CDR3 spans 15 residues. From germline, CDR1 is SGHNT and CDR2 YENEEA. As DNA, the CDR3 is TGCGCCGGCAGCCTCGGGACAGGGGGCAACTACGAGCAGTACTTC. It yields the protein CAGSLGTGGNYEQYF.

To note about this clonotype: One end of the junction does not line up with germline, which may come from a read error. The gene calls are TRBV11-2 and TRBJ2-1; a weak D match, TRBD2 (6 bases). The CDR3 consists of 11 residues. The V gene's germline CDR1 is SGHAT and CDR2 FQNNGV. The CDR3 here is CAGGTGLRELF. The CDR3 coding sequence is TGTGCCGGCGGCACGGGACTTCGGGAGCTCTTC.

As regards this clonotype: Germline and junction disagree at one end, which may indicate a read error. The V call is TRBV12-3 or TRBV12-4, the J call TRBJ2-1; the D is unclear. The CDR3 spans 13 residues. The CDR3 loop is CASNSVVHNEQLF. DNA of the CDR3: TGTGCCAGCAATTCAGTGGTTCACAATGAGCAGCTCTTC.

Turning to this clonotype: A junction boundary mismatches the germline segment, possibly from a read error. This sequence joins TRBV29-1 and TRBJ2-1, with 8 bases fitting TRBD2. The CDR3 length is 12 residues. Germline V gives CDR1 SQVTM, CDR2 ANQGSEA. CDR3: CSVRAGGNEHFF. CDR3 DNA: TGCAGTGTTAGGGCGGGAGGCAATGAGCATTTCTTC.

In this sample, this clonotype is large. This chain uses TRBV11-3 with TRBJ2-1; 9 bases fit TRBD2. Germline lookup yields CDR1 SGHNT and CDR2 YENEEA. Trimming removed 1 base from V and 3 bases from J; junction bases left unmatched: 10. CDR3 size: 18 residues. The CDR3 nucleotides read TGTGCCAGCAGCTTAGGTCAAGGCGGGAGGGCCGGCTACAATGAGCAGTTCTTC. It specifies CASSLGQGGRAGYNEQFF. Full variable domain (outside the CDR3, taken from reference TRBV11-3 and TRBJ2-1): EAGVVQSPRYKIIEKKQPVAFWCNPISGHNTLYWYLQNLGQGPELLIRYENEEAVDDSQLPKDRFSAERLKGVDSTLKIQPAELGDSAVYLCASSLGQGGRAGYNEQFFGPGTRLTVL.

Remarks on this clonotype: At one end, the junction sequence differs from germline, possibly due to a read error. The gene calls are TRBV14 and TRBJ2-1; D perhaps matches TRBD1 (6 bases). This CDR3 spans 13 amino acids. CDR1 is SGHDN and CDR2 is FVKESK in the germline V gene. CDR3 sequence (DNA): TGTGCCGGCAGCCAAGGACAGCTGAATGAGCAGTTCTTC. Residues: CAGSQGQLNEQFF.

About this clonotype itself: It is likely a read error, because the conserved phenylalanine at the end of the CDR3 is missing. No DNA is shown, since the ends of the CDR3 on it are uncertain; the CDR3 is the one TCRdb lists. J is TRBJ2-7 and V is TRBV11-3; TRBD1, as called in the table, went unchecked against the DNA. The germline gives CDR1 SGHNT, CDR2 YENEEA. The CDR3 is 15 residues long, ends included. CDR3 sequence reads: CASSPRGVEPYEQNI.

Comment on this clonotype: A read error is possible here, since a much larger clone lies one base away. The gene calls are TRBV30 and TRBJ2-3, with no clear D. The V gene lost 2 bases and the J gene lost 2 bases, with 8 bases spanning the gap. Per the germline V gene, CDR1 is GTSNPN and CDR2 is SVGIG (reference sequence). The CDR3 sequence is 13 residues long. CDR3 region: CAWSLPNTDTQYF. Here the CDR3 DNA reads TGTGCCTGGAGTCTCCCTAACACAGATACGCAGTATTTT.

In this sample, this clonotype turned up many times. The junction differs from germline at one of its ends, possibly a read error. The chain recombines TRBV5-1 with TRBJ2-1; D may match TRBD1 or TRBD2 (5 bases each). The CDR3 contains 12 residues. The germline V gene encodes CDR1 SGHRS and CDR2 YFSETQ. The CDR3 DNA reads TGCGCCAGCAGCCCAAGAGGGGCGGGCAGGGTCTTC. Protein product: CASSPRGAGRVF.

The chain uses TRBV6-4 and TRBJ2-3; the D is unclear. The CDR3 is 13 residues long. Germline V gives CDR1 MRHNA, CDR2 SNTAGT. Trimming cost V 0 bases and J 5 bases, with 6 bases left between them. The DNA of the CDR3 is TGTGCCAGCAGTGACTCGATAGAAGATACGCAGTATTTT. Its translation is CASSDSIEDTQYF.

This clonotype was seen only once. Likely a read error: the CDR3 ends without its conserved phenylalanine or tryptophan. The rearrangement links TRBV28 to TRBJ1-6; the match to TRBD1 covers 8 bases. CDR1 is MDHEN and CDR2 is SYDVKM in the germline V gene. The CDR3 consists of 14 residues. The V segment lost 9 bases and the J segment 7 bases; nucleotides outside the gene matches: 8. The CDR3 DNA reads as TGTGCCAGGAGCTCAGGACAGGGAAATTCACCCCTCCACCTT. It yields the protein CARSSGQGNSPLHL.

This chain connects TRBV6-5 to TRBJ2-2; no clear D. This CDR3 comprises 15 residues. The V end was cut by 8 bases, the J end by 8 bases, with 21 bases between. CDR1 is MNHEY and CDR2 is SVGAGI in the germline V gene. As DNA, the CDR3 is TGTGCCAGCGGCTACGGCCCCTCGGTCCCTGGGGAGCTGTTTTTT. Translation gives CASGYGPSVPGELFF.

This clonotype was seen only a few times. This sequence may be a read error, since a much larger clone differs from it by one base. This chain uses TRBV28 with TRBJ2-1; D is possibly TRBD2 (6 bases). V was trimmed by 7 bases and J by 7 bases, leaving 20 bases between them. Germline lookup yields CDR1 MDHEN and CDR2 SYDVKM. This CDR3 is built from 15 residues. For the CDR3, the DNA is TGTGCCAGCACCTCATCAGCGGAAGCGGGTAATGAGCAGTTCTTC. This codes for CASTSSAEAGNEQFF.

A word on this clonotype: The missing conserved phenylalanine or tryptophan at the end of this CDR3 makes a read error likely. The chain uses TRBV4-1 and TRBJ1-1; tentative D call: TRBD1 (6 bases). Trimming shortened V by 0 bases and J by 5 bases, and 19 bases separated the two germline ends. CDR3 length: 17 amino acids. Looked up from germline, CDR1 is MGHRA and CDR2 is YSYEKL. The CDR3 sequence: CASSQDGSGTRNTEAFI. CDR3 sequence (DNA): TGCGCCAGCAGCCAAGATGGGTCGGGGACACGGAATACTGAAGCTTTCATT.

This clonotype was recorded many times. The rearrangement links TRBV12-3 or TRBV12-4 to TRBJ1-5; TRBD1 matches at 8 bases. The CDR3 is made up of 16 amino acids. Germline trimming cut 4 bases from V and 2 bases from J; bases unmatched to any gene: 7. The CDR3 nucleotides read TGTGCCAGCAGTTCGGGACAGGCTCGGGGCAATCAGCCCCAGCATTTT. It codes for CASSSGQARGNQPQHF.

With regard to this clonotype: Compared with germline, one end of the junction differs, possibly owing to a read error. This rearrangement joins TRBV10-3 to TRBJ2-5, with 8 bases lining up with TRBD2. The CDR3 extends over 14 amino acids. Germline V gene sequence: CDR1 ENHRY, CDR2 SYGVKD. Here the CDR3 DNA reads TGTGCCATCAGATTTAGCGGGAAGGATGAGACCCAATACTTC. It yields the protein CAIRFSGKDETQYF.

This clonotype appeared a single time. In this CDR3 the conserved last residue, phenylalanine or tryptophan, is missing, so a read error is likely. The chain links TRBV11-2 to TRBJ2-1, with D possibly being TRBD2 (5 bases). Looked up from germline, CDR1 is SGHAT and CDR2 is FQNNGV. This CDR3 has 14 residues. CDR3 protein: CASSPDSIYREQFL. As DNA, the CDR3 is TGTGCTAGCAGTCCGGACTCGATATATAGGGAGCAGTTCTTA.

The chain links TRBV19 to TRBJ1-5; the match to TRBD1 covers 7 bases. The CDR3 sequence is 14 residues long. V lost 10 bases, J lost 2 bases, and 8 bases stayed unmatched. Germline V lookup: CDR1 LNHDA, CDR2 SQIVND (reference sequence). This chain's CDR3 is CATAWQGGNQPQHF. CDR3 coding DNA: TGTGCCACTGCCTGGCAGGGGGGCAATCAGCCCCAGCATTTT.

The chain is built from TRBV19 and TRBJ2-1; no definite D call. Per the germline V gene, CDR1 is LNHDA and CDR2 is SQIVND (reference sequence). Trimming took 7 bases from V and 3 from J, leaving 10 bases between them. The CDR3 has 13 residues. CDR3 nucleotide sequence: TGTGCCAGTACCGGTGGCGGCTACAATGAGCAGTTCTTC. Protein sequence: CASTGGGYNEQFF. Using reference TRBV19 and TRBJ2-1 for the parts outside the CDR3, the full variable domain is DGGITQSPKYLFRKEGQNVTLSCEQNLNHDAMYWYRQDPGQGLRLIYYSQIVNDFQKGDIAEGYSVSREKKESFPLTVTSAQKNPTAFYLCASTGGGYNEQFFGPGTRLTVL.

Concerning this clonotype: Since a much larger clone is just one base distant, this may be a read error. The chain uses TRBV5-1 and TRBJ2-1; D not certain. This CDR3 comprises 16 residues. The germline V gene encodes CDR1 SGHRS and CDR2 YFSETQ. V lost 4 bases and J lost 2, with 16 bases in between. The CDR3 spells CASSPTSRPPYNEQFF. The DNA for the CDR3 is TGCGCCAGCAGCCCCACCTCAAGGCCTCCCTACAATGAGCAGTTCTTC.

The chain combines TRBV12-3 or TRBV12-4 with TRBJ2-1; D may be TRBD1 (5 bases). CDR3 length: 13 residues. Trimming removed 8 bases at V and 1 base at J, with 9 bases between. The CDR3: CASVQGSYNEQFF. The CDR3 DNA follows: TGTGCCAGCGTGCAGGGATCCTACAATGAGCAGTTCTTC.

In regard to this clonotype: The conserved phenylalanine or tryptophan normally closing the CDR3 is absent here, so this likely arose from a read error. The chain links TRBV29-1 to TRBJ2-7; TRBD2 aligns across 11 bases. The CDR3 covers 16 residues. Unmatched junction bases numbered 17, after V lost 6 bases and J lost 7 bases. From germline, CDR1 is SQVTM and CDR2 ANQGSEA. CDR3 residues: CSVTGTSGSTGYEQYS. CDR3 sequence (DNA): TGCAGCGTAACCGGGACTAGCGGTTCTACTGGGTATGAGCAGTACTCC.

By sample share, this clonotype is medium-sized. V is TRBV11-2 and J is TRBJ2-3; D might be TRBD1 or TRBD2, each matching 5 bases. The CDR3 runs 12 residues. V lost 1 base, J lost 9 bases, and 8 bases lay in between. Germline-derived CDR1 and CDR2 are SGHAT and FQNNGV. The chain's CDR3 is CASSLGDGTQYF. In nucleotides, the CDR3 is TGTGCCAGCAGCTTAGGGGACGGCACGCAGTATTTT.

Sample share makes this clonotype medium-sized. The CDR3 protein is CASSLVQGSRGYGYTF. The CDR3 bases are TGTGCCAGCAGCTTAGTTCAAGGGTCTAGAGGGTATGGCTACACCTTC. This sequence joins TRBV11-2 and TRBJ1-2; D remains ambiguous. V lost 1 base and J 5 bases, leaving 17 bases between the germline ends. The CDR3 has 16 amino acids. Per germline, CDR1 SGHAT and CDR2 FQNNGV.

This clonotype was found a few times. CDR3 bases: TGTGCCAGCAGGGGACAGACGATTCACGAGCAGTACTTC. Protein: CASRGQTIHEQYF. The V call is TRBV2, the J call TRBJ2-7; 7 bases align to TRBD1. J was trimmed by 5 bases and V by 6 bases; bases with no gene match: 7. Germline assignment: CDR1 SNHLY and CDR2 FYNNEI. This CDR3 is built from 13 residues. Full variable domain (remainder filled in from reference TRBV2 and TRBJ2-7): EPEVTQTPSHQVTQMGQEVILRCVPISNHLYFYWYRQILGQKVEFLVSFYNNEISEKSEIFDDQFSVERPDGSNFTLKIRSTKLEDSAMYFCASRGQTIHEQYFGPGTRLTVT.

Concerning this clonotype: This likely comes from a read error, as the CDR3 has no conserved phenylalanine or tryptophan at its end. The V gene is TRBV11-3, the J gene TRBJ2-1, with D unresolved. The V gene's germline CDR1 is SGHNT and CDR2 YENEEA. CDR3 length equals 17 residues. The CDR3 region has the DNA TGTGCAAGCAGCTTAGATTTCGGTCTAGGTGTTTACAATGAGCAGTTCATC. Amino acid sequence: CASSLDFGLGVYNEQFI.

Comments on this clonotype: A junction end diverges from the germline sequence, so it may reflect a read error. The chain has TRBV7-8 and TRBJ2-5; D not resolved. The germline gives CDR1 SGHVS, CDR2 FQNEAQ. The CDR3 length is 13 residues. The CDR3 DNA follows: TGTGTCAGCTCCCCTTTCAACCTTGGGCCCCAGTACTTC. It yields the protein CVSSPFNLGPQYF. The variable domain in full, completed from reference TRBV7-8 and TRBJ2-5, reads GAGVSQSPRYKVAKRGQDVALRCDPISGHVSLFWYQQALGQGPEFLTYFQNEAQLDKSGLPSDRFFAERPEGSVSTLKIQRTQQEDSAVYLCVSSPFNLGPQYFGPGTRLLVL.

As DNA, the CDR3 is TGCGCCAGCAGCCAAGATGTTGGATTAGGGGGGCGGGAGCAGTTCTTC. It translates to CASSQDVGLGGREQFF. J is TRBJ2-1 and V is TRBV4-1; D possibly matches TRBD1 or TRBD2 (6 bases each). Trimming took 0 bases from V and 10 from J, leaving 19 bases between them. CDR1 is MGHRA, CDR2 YSYEKL, per germline. This CDR3 has 16 residues.